These 21 T cell receptor beta chains originate from one sample sequenced in a study of shared clonotypes between healthy human individuals. Method: immunoSEQ multiplex PCR; TCRdb's copy keeps in-frame clones and lacks some. The table includes fewer than 1.6 million clones, about 98.5% detected once. The specimen was naive CD4+ T cells sorted from blood. Indicated subset: CD45RA+ positively selected. These receptors were taken from a man under 40 in good health.

The V call is TRBV27, the J call TRBJ2-3; TRBD2 might be the D (6 bases). The V and J ends lost 8 bases and 0 bases respectively, with 15 bases between them. Per the germline V gene, CDR1 is MNHEY and CDR2 is SMNVEV (reference sequence). The CDR3 covers 15 residues. The CDR3 here is CASRPGLTSTDTQYF. The DNA of the CDR3 is TGTGCCAGCCGACCGGGACTTACTAGCACAGATACGCAGTATTTT.

The chain carries TRBV7-6 and TRBJ2-2, with 9 bases matching TRBD1. CDR1 is SGHVS, CDR2 FNYEAQ, per germline. There are 19 residues in the CDR3. After removal of 5 bases from V and 3 bases from J, the junction contained 16 bases not matched to a gene. The CDR3 nucleotides are TGTGCCAGCAGCCAGGGACGGATTACAGGGGGCCCCGACACCGGGGAGCTGTTTTTT. This translates into CASSQGRITGGPDTGELFF.

This chain links TRBV18 with TRBJ2-2; D is ambiguous. The CDR3 contains 13 residues. Deletions cut 6 bases from V and 5 bases from J, with 10 bases between. Germline CDR1 is KGHSH and CDR2 is LQKENI. The CDR3 reads CASSPAVTGELFF. In DNA form, the CDR3 reads TGTGCCAGCTCTCCAGCCGTGACCGGGGAGCTGTTTTTT. Full variable domain (missing parts from reference TRBV18 and TRBJ2-2): NAGVMQNPRHLVRRRGQEARLRCSPMKGHSHVYWYRQLPEEGLKFMVYLQKENIIDESGMPKERFSAEFPKEGPSILRIQQVVRGDSAAYFCASSPAVTGELFFGEGSRLTVL.

The gene calls are TRBV28 and TRBJ2-4; D is unclear. There are 13 residues in the CDR3. CDR1 and CDR2 (germline): MDHEN, SYDVKM. V lost 4 bases, J lost 11 bases, and 15 bases lay in between. The CDR3 DNA sequence: TGTGCCAGCAGTTCCCTCCCCTTGGTCCTTCAGTACTTC. Residues: CASSSLPLVLQYF.

J is TRBJ1-2 and V is TRBV28; 8 nucleotides match TRBD1. V shed 6 bases, J shed 6 bases, and the junction held 12 bases outside the gene matches. The CDR3 length is 15 residues. Germline assignment: CDR1 MDHEN and CDR2 SYDVKM. CDR3 amino acids: CASRIGGQGVHGYTF. The CDR3 region has the DNA TGTGCCAGCAGGATTGGCGGACAGGGCGTCCATGGCTACACCTTC.

The rearrangement links TRBV4-1 to TRBJ2-6, with TRBD2 matching over 12 bases. The CDR3 covers 18 residues. In germline, CDR1 is MGHRA, CDR2 YSYEKL. V gave up 1 base and J gave up 1 base; unmatched junction bases: 2. The CDR3 DNA follows: TGCGCCAGCAGCCAAGGACTAGCGGGAGTGTCTGGGGCCAACGTCCTGACTTTC. Amino acid sequence: CASSQGLAGVSGANVLTF.

The chain employs TRBV30 and TRBJ2-1; a weak D match, TRBD1 (7 bases). V was shortened by 8 bases and J by 5 bases, with 16 bases between the two germline ends. Germline CDR1 is GTSNPN and CDR2 is SVGIG (reference sequence). The CDR3 covers 13 residues. For the CDR3, the DNA is TGTGCCCGGGGGACAGCACCGAACAATGAGCAGTTCTTC. This encodes CARGTAPNNEQFF.

The V call is TRBV28, the J call TRBJ2-5; D tentatively reads TRBD1 or TRBD2 (6 bases each). Trimming removed 6 bases at V and 9 bases at J, with 17 bases between. Germline V lookup: CDR1 MDHEN, CDR2 SYDVKM. The CDR3 has 13 amino acids. CDR3 region: CASRARGDGPQYF. CDR3 in DNA: TGTGCCAGCAGGGCGAGGGGGGACGGGCCCCAGTACTTC.

This clone was observed a single time. This chain joins TRBV18 and TRBJ2-1, with unresolved D. The germline CDR1 and CDR2 sequences are KGHSH and LQKENI. The ends were cut back, 2 bases at V and 6 bases at J, with 8 bases in the middle. The CDR3 spans 13 residues. CDR3: CASSPLLLNEQFF. CDR3 nucleotide sequence: TGTGCCAGCTCACCATTATTGCTCAATGAGCAGTTCTTC.

The genes are TRBV9 and TRBJ2-2; the D is unclear. The V gene lost 2 bases and the J gene lost 6 bases, with 8 bases spanning the gap. The CDR3 consists of 13 residues. Germline V gives CDR1 SGDLS, CDR2 YYNGEE. Here the CDR3 DNA reads TGTGCCAGCAGCGTGGATCCCCCCGGGGAGCTGTTTTTT. Its translation is CASSVDPPGELFF.

The chain uses TRBV21-1 and TRBJ2-7. TRBV21-1 is a recognized pseudogene. CDR3 length equals 13 residues. This CDR3 is CAPAGTDSYEQYF. CDR3 in DNA: TGTGCCCCCGCCGGGACGGACTCCTACGAGCAGTACTTC.

Of note for this clone: At the DNA level, this CDR3 is encoded by other sequences in the same sample as well. This rearrangement joins TRBV2 to TRBJ1-1, with TRBD1 as a possible D gene (5 bases). The CDR3 is 13 amino acids. Trimming removed 4 bases at V and 1 base at J, with 7 bases between. From germline, CDR1 is SNHLY and CDR2 FYNNEI. The CDR3 loop is CASSGGENTEAFF. The CDR3 coding sequence is TGTGCCAGCAGTGGAGGGGAGAACACTGAAGCTTTCTTT.

The chain uses TRBV29-1 and TRBJ2-3; D is unresolved. The CDR3 sequence is 12 residues long. Per the germline V gene, CDR1 is SQVTM and CDR2 is ANQGSEA. Deletions cut 4 bases from V and 1 base from J, with 6 bases between. DNA of the CDR3: TGCAGCGTTGTAGGTCGCACAGATACGCAGTATTTT. It translates to CSVVGRTDTQYF.

This rearrangement joins TRBV6-5 to TRBJ2-5; D may be TRBD1 (6 bases). CDR1 is MNHEY and CDR2 is SVGAGI in the germline V gene. The CDR3 length is 14 residues. The V and J ends lost 6 bases and 5 bases respectively, with 16 bases between them. CDR3 bases: TGTGCCAGCAGGCTACAGGGCCTCTGGGAGACCCAGTACTTC. It translates to CASRLQGLWETQYF.

This chain uses TRBV25-1 with TRBJ1-1; possible D gene TRBD1, 5 bases. V was cut by 2 bases and J by 0 bases, with 10 bases left in between. The CDR3 is 15 amino acids. Germline assignment: CDR1 MGHDK and CDR2 SYGVNS. In nucleotides, the CDR3 is TGTGCCAGCAGTGAAGTTGACAGACTGAACACTGAAGCTTTCTTT. Translated: CASSEVDRLNTEAFF.

The chain uses TRBV6-5 and TRBJ2-5; D call uncertain. The CDR3 covers 13 residues. Per germline, CDR1 MNHEY and CDR2 SVGAGI. V was clipped by 2 bases and J by 4 bases, with 8 bases between them. CDR3: CASSYARRETQYF. In nucleotides, the CDR3 is TGTGCCAGCAGTTACGCGCGGCGAGAGACCCAGTACTTC.

J is TRBJ2-1 and V is TRBV19, with 8 bases that match TRBD2. V lost 6 bases and J lost 6; bases outside the gene matches: 4. CDR3 length equals 13 residues. In germline, CDR1 is LNHDA, CDR2 SQIVND (reference sequence). The CDR3 nucleotides read TGTGCCAGTAGCCCCGGGAGGGGCAATGAGCAGTTCTTC. Encoded protein: CASSPGRGNEQFF.

This clone was found once. The chain is built from TRBV9 and TRBJ2-1; weak D call: TRBD1 (6 bases). V shed 4 bases and J shed 2 bases, with 10 bases lying between them. The length of the CDR3 is 14 residues. The germline CDR1 and CDR2 sequences are SGDLS and YYNGEE. CDR3 sequence: CASSFGTPYNEQFF. CDR3 nucleotides: TGTGCCAGCAGCTTCGGGACACCCTACAATGAGCAGTTCTTC.

The chain employs TRBV11-2 and TRBJ2-3, with a weak D call TRBD2 (5 bases). This CDR3 is 14 amino acids long. Per the germline V gene, CDR1 is SGHAT and CDR2 is FQNNGV. V dropped 5 bases and J dropped 2 bases, with 11 bases sitting between them. The DNA of the CDR3 is TGTGCCAGCAGCCCAGGACTCCTCACAGATACGCAGTATTTT. Its translation is CASSPGLLTDTQYF.

The rearrangement joins TRBV5-1 to TRBJ2-2; D ambiguous. CDR3 size: 13 residues. Germline CDR1 and CDR2: SGHRS and YFSETQ. Trimming cost V 0 bases and J 8 bases, with 8 bases left between them. The CDR3 region is CASSLGHLGELFF. The CDR3 coding sequence is TGCGCCAGCAGCTTGGGACATTTAGGGGAGCTGTTTTTT.

The genes are TRBV5-4 and TRBJ1-4; possibly TRBD1 for D (5 bases). The CDR3 is 14 amino acids. The germline V gene encodes CDR1 SGHNT and CDR2 YYREEE (reference sequence). Deletions cut 5 bases from V and 10 bases from J, with 18 bases between. CDR3 DNA sequence: TGTGCCAGCAGACAGGACCGGGGGACTTCAAAACTGTTTTTT. Translating gives CASRQDRGTSKLFF.